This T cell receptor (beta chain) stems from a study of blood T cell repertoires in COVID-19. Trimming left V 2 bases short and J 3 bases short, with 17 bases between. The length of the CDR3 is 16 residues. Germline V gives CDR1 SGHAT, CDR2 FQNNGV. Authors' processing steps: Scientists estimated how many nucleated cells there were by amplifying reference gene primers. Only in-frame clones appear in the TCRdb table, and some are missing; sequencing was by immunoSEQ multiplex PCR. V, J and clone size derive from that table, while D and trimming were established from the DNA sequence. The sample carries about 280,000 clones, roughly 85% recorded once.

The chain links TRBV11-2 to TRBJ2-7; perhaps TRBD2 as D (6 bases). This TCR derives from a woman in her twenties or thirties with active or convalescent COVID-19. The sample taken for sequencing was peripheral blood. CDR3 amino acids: CASSLYLGSAVYEQYF. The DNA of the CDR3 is TGTGCCAGCAGCTTATATCTCGGGAGCGCCGTCTACGAGCAGTACTTC.